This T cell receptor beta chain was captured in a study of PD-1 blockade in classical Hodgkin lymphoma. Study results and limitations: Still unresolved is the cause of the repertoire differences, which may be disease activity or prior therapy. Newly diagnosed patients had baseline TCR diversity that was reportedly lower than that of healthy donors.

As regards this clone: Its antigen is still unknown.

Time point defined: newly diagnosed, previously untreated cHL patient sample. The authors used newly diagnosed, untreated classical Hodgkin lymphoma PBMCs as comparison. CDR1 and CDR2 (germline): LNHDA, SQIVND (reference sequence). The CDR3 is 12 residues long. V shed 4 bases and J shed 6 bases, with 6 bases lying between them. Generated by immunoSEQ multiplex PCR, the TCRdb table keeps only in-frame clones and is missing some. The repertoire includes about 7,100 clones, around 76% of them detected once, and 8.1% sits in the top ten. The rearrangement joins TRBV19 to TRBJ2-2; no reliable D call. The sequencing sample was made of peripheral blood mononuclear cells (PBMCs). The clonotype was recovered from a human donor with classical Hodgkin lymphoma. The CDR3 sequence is CASSRWPGELFF. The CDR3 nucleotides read TGTGCCAGTAGTAGATGGCCCGGGGAGCTGTTTTTT.